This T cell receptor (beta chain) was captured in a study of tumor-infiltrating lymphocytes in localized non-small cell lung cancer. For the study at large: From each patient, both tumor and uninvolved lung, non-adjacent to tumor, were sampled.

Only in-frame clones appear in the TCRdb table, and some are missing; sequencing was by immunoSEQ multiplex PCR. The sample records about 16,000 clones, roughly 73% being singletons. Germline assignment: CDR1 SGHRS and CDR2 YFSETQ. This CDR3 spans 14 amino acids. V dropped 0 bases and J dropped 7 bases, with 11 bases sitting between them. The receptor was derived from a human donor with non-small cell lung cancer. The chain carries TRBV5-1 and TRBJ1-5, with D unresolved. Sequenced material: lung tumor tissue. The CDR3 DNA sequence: TGCGCCAGCAGCTTGGACGGGCTTCGGCAGCCCCAGCATTTT. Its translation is CASSLDGLRQPQHF.